This TCR beta chain was sequenced during a study of cytomegalovirus exposure and HLA in healthy donors. Use of 60 Vbeta and 13 Jbeta primers characterized the PCR. The repertoire was sequenced with immunoSEQ multiplex PCR; TCRdb's copy has only in-frame clones and lacks some. Among around 160,000 clones listed, approximately 80% were seen once. Study observations and caveats: Reports indicate that TCR beta sequences accurately predicted the HLA-A and HLA-B alleles of most subjects. Links to common viral pathogens appeared, in a later analysis, for several of the most significant clusters. In all likelihood, a cluster of highly shared sequence variants was a sequencing artifact. Follow-up analysis later connected one missense variant in DCLRE1C with trimming of TCR beta V- and J-genes.

This clone was detected once. Its antigen remains unidentified. Germline lookup yields CDR1 SEHNR and CDR2 FQNEAQ (reference sequence). The CDR3 runs to 15 residues. V was trimmed by 5 bases and J by 4 bases, leaving 17 bases between them. The source is a middle-aged woman in good health and CMV-seropositive. The specimen sequenced was PBMCs. The genes are TRBV7-9 and TRBJ1-1, with D tentatively TRBD1 (5 bases). CDR3 residues: CASSLGSGAVTEAFF. CDR3 DNA: TGTGCCAGCAGCCTTGGAAGTGGGGCAGTCACTGAAGCTTTCTTT.